The 23 T cell receptor beta chains reported below all come from one sample, sequenced in a study of Ad26.COV2.S vaccination and SARS-CoV-2 variants. Some clones are missing from TCRdb's copy, which holds only in-frame ones; the method was immunoSEQ multiplex PCR. The repertoire holds some 400,000 clones, with approximately 89% as singletons. Described treatment: some 20 received Ad26.COV2.S at low or high dose, single or two shots; about 5 received placebo; per-sample allocation not given. Collection of the samples took place on day 63 after the first injection of vaccine or placebo. Specimen: peripheral blood, collected in a trial of Ad26.COV2.S vaccine versus placebo. The receptor set was obtained from a person between 18 and 59 years old who received the Ad26.COV2.S COVID-19 vaccine or a placebo.

V usage is TRBV13 and J usage is TRBJ1-6; D not certain. Per germline, CDR1 PRHDT and CDR2 FYEKMQ (reference sequence). The CDR3 loop spans 19 amino acids. The germline V and J ends were trimmed by 8 bases and 6 bases, with 29 bases remaining between them. The CDR3, as DNA: TGTGCCAGCCCTGGTGGGGTAGCAAGACAATACTCGCTTAATTCACCCCTCCACTTT. It translates to CASPGGVARQYSLNSPLHF.

V gene TRBV29-1 combines with J gene TRBJ2-1; the D gene is possibly TRBD1 (8 bases). Trimming took off 7 bases at V and 7 bases at J, with 23 bases between the two ends. The CDR3 is 15 amino acids. Germline assignment: CDR1 SQVTM and CDR2 ANQGSEA. CDR3 residues: CSAQGALGTKNEQFF. The CDR3 nucleotides read TGCAGCGCGCAGGGGGCCTTGGGGACTAAGAATGAGCAGTTCTTC.

J is TRBJ2-3 and V is TRBV5-1, with unresolved D. Germline V gene sequence: CDR1 SGHRS, CDR2 YFSETQ. The CDR3 has 13 residues. V was clipped by 0 bases and J by 6 bases, with 8 bases between them. The DNA for the CDR3 is TGCGCCAGCAGCTTGGCCAGGACCGATACGCAGTATTTT. This sequence encodes CASSLARTDTQYF. The full variable domain, with the rest looked up from reference TRBV5-1 and TRBJ2-3, is KAGVTQTPRYLIKTRGQQVTLSCSPISGHRSVSWYQQTPGQGLQFLFEYFSETQRNKGNFPGRFSGRQFSNSRSEMNVSTLELGDSALYLCASSLARTDTQYFGPGTRLTVL.

The chain recombines TRBV7-9 with TRBJ2-5, with D perhaps TRBD1 (5 bases). In germline, CDR1 is SEHNR, CDR2 FQNEAQ (reference sequence). Trimming cost V 3 bases and J 1 base, with 9 bases left between them. The CDR3 consists of 14 residues. The CDR3 reads CASSFRTPQETQYF. The CDR3 nucleotides read TGTGCCAGCAGCTTTAGGACACCCCAAGAGACCCAGTACTTC.

The chain has TRBV4-3 and TRBJ2-5; no clear D gene. Trimming removed 1 base at V and 1 base at J, with 7 bases between. The CDR3 is 14 amino acids. Germline CDR1 LGHNA, CDR2 YSLEER. The CDR3 loop is CASSQVAIQETQYF. The CDR3 DNA reads TGCGCCAGCAGCCAAGTTGCGATCCAAGAGACCCAGTACTTC.

Written as DNA, the CDR3 is TGCAGTGCTAGAAAAGACAATGAGCAGTTCTTC. This sequence encodes CSARKDNEQFF. The rearrangement links TRBV20-1 to TRBJ2-1; D is unclear. The CDR3 length is 11 residues. The ends were cut back, 2 bases at V and 5 bases at J, with 4 bases in the middle. Per germline, CDR1 DFQATT and CDR2 SNEGSKA (reference sequence).

The genes are TRBV11-3 and TRBJ2-1; 16 positions agree with TRBD2. With 0 bases clipped from V and 4 bases from J, the junction kept 0 bases outside the gene matches. This CDR3 comprises 17 residues. Germline V gives CDR1 SGHNT, CDR2 YENEEA. The CDR3 is CASSLEGLAGGYNEQFF. The CDR3 coding sequence is TGTGCCAGCAGCTTAGAGGGACTAGCGGGAGGGTACAATGAGCAGTTCTTC. The full variable domain, with the rest looked up from reference TRBV11-3 and TRBJ2-1, is EAGVVQSPRYKIIEKKQPVAFWCNPISGHNTLYWYLQNLGQGPELLIRYENEEAVDDSQLPKDRFSAERLKGVDSTLKIQPAELGDSAVYLCASSLEGLAGGYNEQFFGPGTRLTVL.

This rearrangement joins TRBV5-1 to TRBJ2-7; D unresolved. CDR1 is SGHRS, CDR2 YFSETQ, per germline. The CDR3 spans 16 residues. Trimming cost V 5 bases and J 3 bases, with 21 bases left between them. The DNA for the CDR3 is TGCGCCAGCAGTGTCTCACCTCCCTATGGGCTCTACGAGCAGTACTTC. Protein product: CASSVSPPYGLYEQYF. The full variable domain, its missing parts supplied by reference TRBV5-1 and TRBJ2-7, is KAGVTQTPRYLIKTRGQQVTLSCSPISGHRSVSWYQQTPGQGLQFLFEYFSETQRNKGNFPGRFSGRQFSNSRSEMNVSTLELGDSALYLCASSVSPPYGLYEQYFGPGTRLTVT.

This sequence joins TRBV28 and TRBJ1-1; TRBD1 matches 7 bases. V shed 5 bases and J 2 bases; nucleotides not matched to a gene: 11. Germline CDR1 MDHEN, CDR2 SYDVKM. CDR3 length equals 16 residues. The CDR3 coding sequence is TGTGCCAGCAGTCTACAGGGGTTCTGGTCTAACACTGAAGCTTTCTTT. The encoded protein is CASSLQGFWSNTEAFF.

The chain is built from TRBV6-1 and TRBJ1-1, with D perhaps matching TRBD1 (5 bases). CDR3 length equals 14 residues. From germline, CDR1 is MNHNS and CDR2 SASEGT. Trimming took off 3 bases at V and 6 bases at J, with 14 bases between the two ends. For the CDR3, the DNA is TGTGCCAGCAGTGAGGAGAGGGGTGGTGCTGAAGCTTTCTTT. Encoded protein: CASSEERGGAEAFF.

The chain has TRBV27 and TRBJ2-7; tentatively, D is TRBD1 (6 bases). Trimming took off 5 bases at V and 0 bases at J, with 17 bases between the two ends. Per the germline V gene, CDR1 is MNHEY and CDR2 is SMNVEV (reference sequence). The length of the CDR3 is 16 residues. Here the CDR3 DNA reads TGTGCCAGCAGTCCACAGGGACGCCCAAGCTCCTACGAGCAGTACTTC. Translated, it gives CASSPQGRPSSYEQYF.

This chain links TRBV5-1 with TRBJ2-2; 8 bases line up with TRBD1. Per the germline V gene, CDR1 is SGHRS and CDR2 is YFSETQ. V was clipped by 7 bases and J by 1 base; unmatched bases: 0. This CDR3 region has 13 residues. This CDR3 is CASGQGNTGELFF. For the CDR3, the DNA is TGCGCCAGCGGACAGGGGAACACCGGGGAGCTGTTTTTT.

CDR3 bases: TGTGCCAGCAGCTTGGGACCCAGCAATGAGCAGTTCTTC. It yields the protein CASSLGPSNEQFF. The rearrangement joins TRBV7-6 to TRBJ2-1; D may correspond to TRBD1 or TRBD2 (5 bases each). Between the trimmed V and J ends, which lost 3 bases and 6 bases, there was a span of 9 bases. The CDR3 is 13 amino acids. From germline, CDR1 is SGHVS and CDR2 FNYEAQ.

The chain employs TRBV7-9 and TRBJ2-7; tentative D call: TRBD2 (6 bases). Trimming left V 5 bases short and J 7 bases short, with 18 bases between. Germline V CDR1 and CDR2: SEHNR, FQNEAQ (reference sequence). The CDR3 runs 14 residues. In DNA, the CDR3 is TGTGCCAGCAGCGTAGGGGACTCCCGAGGGGAGCAGTACTTC. Translated: CASSVGDSRGEQYF. The whole variable domain, filled in from reference TRBV7-9 and TRBJ2-7, reads DTGVSQNPRHKITKRGQNVTFRCDPISEHNRLYWYRQTLGQGPEFLTYFQNEAQLEKSRLLSDRFSAERPKGSFSTLEIQRTEQGDSAMYLCASSVGDSRGEQYFGPGTRLTVT.

Concerning this clone: This CDR3 is also generated by other DNA sequences in the sample. The chain couples TRBV6-5 to TRBJ2-1; 8 bases agree with TRBD2. J gave up 7 bases and V 3 bases, and 2 bases lay outside the gene matches. Germline CDR1 reads MNHEY; CDR2 reads SVGAGI. This CDR3 has 13 residues. This CDR3 is CASSYGGRNEQFF. In DNA, the CDR3 is TGTGCCAGCAGTTATGGCGGGAGGAATGAGCAGTTCTTC.

V is TRBV9 and J is TRBJ2-3; possibly TRBD2 for D (6 bases). The CDR3 runs to 14 residues. From germline, CDR1 is SGDLS and CDR2 YYNGEE. V was cut by 3 bases and J by 4 bases, with 12 bases left in between. The CDR3 sequence: CASSAGEVADTQYF. The CDR3 coding sequence is TGTGCCAGCAGCGCCGGGGAGGTGGCAGATACGCAGTATTTT.

The V call is TRBV5-4, the J call TRBJ2-5; TRBD2 aligns across 13 bases. Trimming removed 4 bases from V and 1 base from J; junction bases left unmatched: 4. Germline CDR1 is SGHNT and CDR2 is YYREEE (reference sequence). The CDR3 runs to 16 residues. The CDR3 spells CASSRTSGSRQETQYF. As DNA, the CDR3 is TGTGCCAGCAGCCGGACTAGCGGGAGTCGCCAAGAGACCCAGTACTTC.

This clone was seen a single time. V and J are TRBV6-5 and TRBJ2-1, with 13 bases identical to TRBD2. CDR3 length equals 15 residues. Per germline, CDR1 MNHEY and CDR2 SVGAGI. V gave up 6 bases and J gave up 7 bases; unmatched junction bases: 6. CDR3 DNA: TGTGCCAGCAGCGTACTAGCGGGAGGGGTAAATGAGCAGTTCTTC. Translation gives CASSVLAGGVNEQFF.

The CDR3 region is CASSRQGLGANVLTF. The CDR3 DNA sequence: TGTGCCAGCAGCCGACAGGGGTTAGGGGCCAACGTCCTGACTTTC. The chain uses TRBV6-5 and TRBJ2-6, with TRBD1 identical over 8 bases. The V gene's germline CDR1 is MNHEY and CDR2 SVGAGI. After removal of 6 bases from V and 4 bases from J, the junction contained 5 bases not matched to a gene. This CDR3 contains 15 residues.

The chain couples TRBV5-4 to TRBJ1-1; no definite D call. This CDR3 comprises 13 residues. The germline V gene has CDR1 SGHNT and CDR2 YYREEE (reference sequence). With 7 bases removed from V and 2 bases from J, the gap between germline ends came to 12 bases. CDR3 in DNA: TGTGCCAGCTTCGCACGACTAAACACTGAAGCTTTCTTT. Amino acids: CASFARLNTEAFF.

The chain recombines TRBV11-1 with TRBJ1-2; D uncertain. Germline V gives CDR1 SGHAT, CDR2 FQDESV (reference sequence). V was cut by 5 bases and J by 8 bases, with 15 bases left in between. This CDR3 contains 13 residues. The CDR3 DNA reads TGTGCCAGCAGCGAGGCCGGGCCCAACGGCTACACCTTC. It yields the protein CASSEAGPNGYTF.

This rearrangement joins TRBV9 to TRBJ2-5, with D tentatively TRBD2 (5 bases). This CDR3 spans 14 amino acids. V dropped 0 bases and J dropped 4 bases, with 10 bases sitting between them. CDR1 is SGDLS, CDR2 YYNGEE, per germline. The CDR3 DNA reads as TGTGCCAGCAGCGTAGGAGGGCAGACAGAGACCCAGTACTTC. This encodes CASSVGGQTETQYF.

The V call is TRBV5-1, the J call TRBJ2-7, with 8 bases fitting TRBD1. Germline CDR1 SGHRS, CDR2 YFSETQ. The V gene end was trimmed by 4 bases and the J gene end by 9 bases; junction bases not matched to a gene: 12. The CDR3 sequence is 14 residues long. The CDR3 region is CASSTGTGGLGQYF. As DNA, the CDR3 is TGCGCCAGCAGCACCGGGACAGGAGGACTCGGGCAGTACTTC.